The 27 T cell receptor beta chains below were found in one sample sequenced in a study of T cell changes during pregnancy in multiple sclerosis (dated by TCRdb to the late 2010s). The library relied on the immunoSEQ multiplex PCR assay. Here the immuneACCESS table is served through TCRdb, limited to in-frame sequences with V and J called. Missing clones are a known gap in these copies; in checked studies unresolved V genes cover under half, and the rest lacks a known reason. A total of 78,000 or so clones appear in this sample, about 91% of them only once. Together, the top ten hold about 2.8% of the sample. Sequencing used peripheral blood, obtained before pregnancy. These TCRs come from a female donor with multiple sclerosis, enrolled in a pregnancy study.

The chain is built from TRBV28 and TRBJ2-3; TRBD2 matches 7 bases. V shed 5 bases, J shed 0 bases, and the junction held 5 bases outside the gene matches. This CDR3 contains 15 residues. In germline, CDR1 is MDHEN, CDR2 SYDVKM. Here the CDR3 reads CASSPSGSSTDTQYF. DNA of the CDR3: TGTGCCAGCAGTCCTAGCGGCTCAAGCACAGATACGCAGTATTTT.

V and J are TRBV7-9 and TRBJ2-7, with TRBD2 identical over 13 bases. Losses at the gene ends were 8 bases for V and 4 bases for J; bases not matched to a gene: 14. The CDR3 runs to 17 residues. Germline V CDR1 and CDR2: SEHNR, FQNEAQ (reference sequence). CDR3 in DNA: TGTGCCAGCCCGCTCGAGGGGACTAGCGGGATTATGTACGAGCAGTACTTC. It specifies CASPLEGTSGIMYEQYF.

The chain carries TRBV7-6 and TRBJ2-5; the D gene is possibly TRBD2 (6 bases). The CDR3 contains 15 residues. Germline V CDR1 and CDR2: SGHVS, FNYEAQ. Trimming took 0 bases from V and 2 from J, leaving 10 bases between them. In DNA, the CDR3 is TGTGCCAGCAGCTTAGCGGGAGGTCTACAAGAGACCCAGTACTTC. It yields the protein CASSLAGGLQETQYF.

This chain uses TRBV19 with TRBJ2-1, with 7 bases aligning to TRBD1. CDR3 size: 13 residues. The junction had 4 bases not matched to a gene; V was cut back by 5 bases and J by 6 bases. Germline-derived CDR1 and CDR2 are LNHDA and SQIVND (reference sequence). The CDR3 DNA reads TGTGCCAGTAGTTCGGCAGGGGGCAATGAGCAGTTCTTC. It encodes CASSSAGGNEQFF.

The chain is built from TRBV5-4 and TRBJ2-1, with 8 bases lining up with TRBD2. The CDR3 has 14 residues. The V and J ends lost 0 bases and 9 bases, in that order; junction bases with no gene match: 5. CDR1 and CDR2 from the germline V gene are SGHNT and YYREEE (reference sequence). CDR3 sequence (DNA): TGTGCCAGCAGCTTGGCCGGACTAGCTGGTGAGCAGTTCTTC. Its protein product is CASSLAGLAGEQFF.

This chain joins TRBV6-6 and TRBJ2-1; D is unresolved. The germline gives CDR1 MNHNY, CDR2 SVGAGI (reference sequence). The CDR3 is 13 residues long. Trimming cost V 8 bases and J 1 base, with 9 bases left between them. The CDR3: CASHGRSYNEQFF. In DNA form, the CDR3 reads TGTGCCAGCCACGGCAGGTCCTACAATGAGCAGTTCTTC.

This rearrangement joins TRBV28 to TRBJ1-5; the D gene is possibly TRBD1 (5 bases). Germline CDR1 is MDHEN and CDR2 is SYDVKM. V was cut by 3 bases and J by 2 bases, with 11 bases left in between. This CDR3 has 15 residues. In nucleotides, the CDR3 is TGTGCCAGCAGTTTGCAGGGCGGGGGCAATCAGCCCCAGCATTTT. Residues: CASSLQGGGNQPQHF. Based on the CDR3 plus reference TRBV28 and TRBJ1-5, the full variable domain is DVKVTQSSRYLVKRTGEKVFLECVQDMDHENMFWYRQDPGLGLRLIYFSYDVKMKEKGDIPEGYSVSREKKERFSLILESASTNQTSMYLCASSLQGGGNQPQHFGDGTRLSIL.

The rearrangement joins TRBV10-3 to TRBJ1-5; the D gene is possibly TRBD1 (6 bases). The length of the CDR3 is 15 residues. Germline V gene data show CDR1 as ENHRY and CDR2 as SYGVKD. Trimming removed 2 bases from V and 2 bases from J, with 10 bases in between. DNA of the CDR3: TGTGCCATCAGTGAGGGGGGGGCAGGCAATCAGCCCCAGCATTTT. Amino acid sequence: CAISEGGAGNQPQHF.

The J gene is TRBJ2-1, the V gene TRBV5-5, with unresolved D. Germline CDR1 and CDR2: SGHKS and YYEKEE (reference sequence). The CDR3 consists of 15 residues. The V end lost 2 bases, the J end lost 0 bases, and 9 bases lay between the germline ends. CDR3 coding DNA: TGTGCCAGCAGCTTCGTCGAGAGCTCCTACAATGAGCAGTTCTTC. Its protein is CASSFVESSYNEQFF.

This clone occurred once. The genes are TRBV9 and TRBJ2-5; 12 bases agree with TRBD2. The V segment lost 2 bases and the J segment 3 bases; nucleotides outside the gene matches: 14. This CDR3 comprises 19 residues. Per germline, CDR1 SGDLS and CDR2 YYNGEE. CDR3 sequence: CASSVGAGTSGYVEETQYF. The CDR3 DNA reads TGTGCCAGCAGCGTCGGAGCCGGGACTAGCGGGTATGTTGAAGAGACCCAGTACTTC.

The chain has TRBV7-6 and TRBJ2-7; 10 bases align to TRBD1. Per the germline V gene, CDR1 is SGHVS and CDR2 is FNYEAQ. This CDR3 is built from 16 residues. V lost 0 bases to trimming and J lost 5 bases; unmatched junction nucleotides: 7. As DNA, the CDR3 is TGTGCCAGCAGCTTAGCCGGGGGGACAGGGGTGGACGAGCAGTACTTC. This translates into CASSLAGGTGVDEQYF.

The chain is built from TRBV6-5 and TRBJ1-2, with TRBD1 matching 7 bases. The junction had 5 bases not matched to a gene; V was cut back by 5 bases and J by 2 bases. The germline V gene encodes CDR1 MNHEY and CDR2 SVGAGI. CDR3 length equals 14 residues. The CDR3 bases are TGTGCCAGCAGTCCAACGGACAGGAACTATGGCTACACCTTC. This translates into CASSPTDRNYGYTF.

CDR3 sequence: CATSRGGQGAYEQYF. DNA for the CDR3: TGTGCCACCAGCAGAGGTGGGCAGGGGGCTTACGAGCAGTACTTC. The chain uses TRBV15 and TRBJ2-7, with 8 bases matching TRBD1. The J segment lost 4 bases and the V segment lost 1 base, leaving 6 bases of the junction unmatched. CDR1 and CDR2 from the germline V gene are LNHNV and YYDKDF (reference sequence). The CDR3 runs to 15 residues.

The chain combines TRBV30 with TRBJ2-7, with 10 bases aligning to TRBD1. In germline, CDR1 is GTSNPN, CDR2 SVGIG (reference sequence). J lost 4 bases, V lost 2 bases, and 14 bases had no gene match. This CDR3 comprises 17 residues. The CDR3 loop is CAWSREGQGSFRYEQYF. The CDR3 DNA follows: TGTGCCTGGAGTCGAGAGGGACAGGGGTCCTTTCGGTACGAGCAGTACTTC.

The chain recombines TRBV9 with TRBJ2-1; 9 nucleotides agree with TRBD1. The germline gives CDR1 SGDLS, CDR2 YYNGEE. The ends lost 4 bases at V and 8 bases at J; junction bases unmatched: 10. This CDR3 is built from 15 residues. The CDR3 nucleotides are TGTGCCAGCAGCTTGAGGGCTGGGACAGGGTATGAGCAGTTCTTC. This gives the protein CASSLRAGTGYEQFF.

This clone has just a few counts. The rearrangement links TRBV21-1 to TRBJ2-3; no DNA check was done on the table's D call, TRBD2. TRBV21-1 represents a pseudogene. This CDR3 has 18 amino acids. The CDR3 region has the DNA TGTGCCAGCAGCAAAGCCGGAATTAGCGGTTTGGGGAAAGATACGCAGTATTTT. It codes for CASSKAGISGLGKDTQYF.

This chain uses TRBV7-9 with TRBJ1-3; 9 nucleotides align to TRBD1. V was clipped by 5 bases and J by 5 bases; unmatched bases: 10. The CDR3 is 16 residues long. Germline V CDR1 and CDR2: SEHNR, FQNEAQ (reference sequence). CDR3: CASSPRTGEFRNTIYF. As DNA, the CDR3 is TGTGCCAGCAGCCCCCGGACAGGGGAGTTTAGAAACACCATATATTTT. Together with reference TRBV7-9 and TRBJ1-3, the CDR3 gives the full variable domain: DTGVSQNPRHKITKRGQNVTFRCDPISEHNRLYWYRQTLGQGPEFLTYFQNEAQLEKSRLLSDRFSAERPKGSFSTLEIQRTEQGDSAMYLCASSPRTGEFRNTIYFGEGSWLTVV.

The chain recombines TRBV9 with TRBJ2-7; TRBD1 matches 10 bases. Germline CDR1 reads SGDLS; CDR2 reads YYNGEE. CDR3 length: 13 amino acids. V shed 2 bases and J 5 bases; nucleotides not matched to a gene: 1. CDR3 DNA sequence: TGTGCCAGCAGCGTGACAGGGGGCGACGAGCAGTACTTC. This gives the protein CASSVTGGDEQYF.

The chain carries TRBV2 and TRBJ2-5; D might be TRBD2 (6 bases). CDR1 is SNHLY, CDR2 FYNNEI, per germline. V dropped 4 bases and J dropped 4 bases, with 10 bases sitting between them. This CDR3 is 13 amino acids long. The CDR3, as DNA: TGTGCCAGCAGTGGGGGCGGGGTAGAGACCCAGTACTTC. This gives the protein CASSGGGVETQYF.

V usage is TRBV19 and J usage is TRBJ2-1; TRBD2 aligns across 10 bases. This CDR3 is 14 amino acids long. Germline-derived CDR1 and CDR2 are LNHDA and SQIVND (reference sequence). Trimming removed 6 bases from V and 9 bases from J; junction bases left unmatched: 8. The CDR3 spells CASRVASGSGEQFF. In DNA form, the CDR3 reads TGTGCCAGTAGGGTCGCTAGCGGGAGTGGTGAGCAGTTCTTC.

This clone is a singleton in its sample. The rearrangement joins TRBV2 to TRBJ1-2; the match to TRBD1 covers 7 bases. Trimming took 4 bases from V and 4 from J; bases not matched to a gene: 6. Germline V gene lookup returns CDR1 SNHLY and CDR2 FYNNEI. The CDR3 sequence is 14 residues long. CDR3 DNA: TGTGCCAGCAGTGGATCGACAGGGACCTATGGCTACACCTTC. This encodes CASSGSTGTYGYTF.

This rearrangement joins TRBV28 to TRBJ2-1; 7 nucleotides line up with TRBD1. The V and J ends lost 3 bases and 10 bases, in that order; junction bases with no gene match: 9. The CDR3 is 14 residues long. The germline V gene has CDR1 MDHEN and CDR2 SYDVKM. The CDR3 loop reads CASSLYRGISEQFF. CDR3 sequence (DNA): TGTGCCAGCAGTTTGTACAGGGGAATATCGGAGCAGTTCTTC.

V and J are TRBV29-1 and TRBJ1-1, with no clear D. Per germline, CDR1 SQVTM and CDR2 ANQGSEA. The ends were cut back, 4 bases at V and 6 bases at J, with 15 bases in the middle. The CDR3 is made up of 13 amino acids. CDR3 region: CSVVALPIPEAFF. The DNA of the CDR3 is TGCAGCGTTGTAGCCCTCCCTATTCCTGAAGCTTTCTTT.

The CDR3 here is CASKLGANVLTF. DNA of the CDR3: TGTGCCAGTAAACTTGGGGCCAACGTCCTGACTTTC. V and J are TRBV19 and TRBJ2-6; D ambiguous. Looked up from germline, CDR1 is LNHDA and CDR2 is SQIVND (reference sequence). The CDR3 spans 12 residues. Trimming removed 7 bases at V and 3 bases at J, with 4 bases between.

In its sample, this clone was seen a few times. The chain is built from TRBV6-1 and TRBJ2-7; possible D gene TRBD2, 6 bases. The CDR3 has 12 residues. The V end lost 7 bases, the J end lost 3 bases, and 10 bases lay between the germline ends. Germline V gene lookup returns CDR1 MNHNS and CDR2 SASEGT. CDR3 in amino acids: CASMLGLYEQYF. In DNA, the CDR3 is TGTGCCAGCATGCTGGGACTCTACGAGCAGTACTTC.

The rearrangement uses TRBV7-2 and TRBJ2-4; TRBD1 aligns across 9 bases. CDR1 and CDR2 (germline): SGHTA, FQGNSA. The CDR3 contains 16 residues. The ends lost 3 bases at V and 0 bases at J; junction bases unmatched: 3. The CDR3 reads CASSFGQGLAKNIQYF. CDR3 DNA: TGTGCCAGCAGCTTCGGACAGGGGTTAGCCAAAAACATTCAGTACTTC.

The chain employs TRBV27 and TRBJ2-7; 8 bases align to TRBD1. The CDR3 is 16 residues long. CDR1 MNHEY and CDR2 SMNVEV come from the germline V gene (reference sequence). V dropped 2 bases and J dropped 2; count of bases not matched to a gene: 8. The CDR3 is CASSLGQGAKTYEQYF. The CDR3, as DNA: TGTGCCAGCAGTTTAGGCCAGGGGGCTAAGACCTACGAGCAGTACTTC.